This TCR beta chain was sequenced for a study of OX40 agonist ivuxolimab in advanced cancers. The CDR3 has 13 residues. Germline CDR1 KGHSH, CDR2 LQKENI. Concerning this clone: Compared with germline, one end of the junction differs, possibly owing to a read error.

Profiled with immunoSEQ multiplex PCR; TCRdb holds only in-frame clones, not every one. The table has approximately 70,000 clones, 80% to 90% seen once. Patients who had autoimmune disease history or got systemic immunosuppression were left out. This clonotype originated in an adult with an advanced solid tumor such as melanoma, head and neck, liver or kidney cancer. Sequencing used CD4+ or CD8+ T cells sorted from blood, obtained in a trial of the OX40 agonist ivuxolimab. The chain recombines TRBV18 with TRBJ1-5, with D maybe TRBD1 (5 bases). The CDR3 reads CASSPGGNQPQHF. In nucleotides, the CDR3 is TGTGCCAGCTCACCAGGGGGGAATCAACCCCAGCATTTT.